The sequence of this T cell receptor beta chain was determined in a study of T cells in Graves' hyperthyroidism and ophthalmopathy (dated by TCRdb to between 2018 and 2020). About the full investigation: Peripheral blood was collected at initial diagnosis, before any treatment. A discovery cohort of approximately 100 patients, about 44 with Graves' ophthalmopathy and 55 to 65 with stable Graves' hyperthyroidism, was used to find distinguishing TCR V-J signatures. Whether ophthalmopathy could be predicted prospectively was tested in an independent validation cohort made up of 18 to 20 hyperthyroidism patients plus 17 patients who later progressed to ophthalmopathy. For training and testing, the approximately 92 patients in the discovery cohort were randomly divided in a 7:3 ratio. Thyroid tissue and blood T-cell repertoires from about six Graves' hyperthyroidism patients were also compared in the study. After sampling, hyperthyroidism patients received methimazole starting at 30 mg daily, and ophthalmopathy patients received high-dose intravenous methylprednisolone. The paper reports TCR Vbeta CDR3 sequencing of approximately 130 peripheral blood samples: over 40 ophthalmopathy, under 80 hyperthyroidism and roughly 17 progressor patients. Paper-wide results and their limitations: Sample size was not statistically predetermined, and investigators were not blinded to group allocation. Blood samples also contained most of the expanded thyroid clonotypes (frequency above 0.001), which suggests that blood repertoires may reflect thyroid immune responses. Ophthalmopathy was separated from stable hyperthyroidism by a 13 V-J signature model, with approximately 89% sensitivity and about 81% specificity obtained in cross-validation and 80%/75% obtained in testing. In validation, the model predicted progression to ophthalmopathy with just under 71% sensitivity and about 72% specificity, a median of about 6.7 months before onset.

Amplification of TCR beta CDR3 regions was carried out from RNA transcripts. The TCR CDR3 was subjected to a first round of RT-PCR using the HTBI primer set and the Qiagen OneStep RT-PCR kit. A second multiplex PCR round built the libraries, followed by size selection and purification. Libraries were sequenced paired-end with 100 bp reads on an Illumina HiSeq2000. As for how the authors treated the data: SOAPnuke was used to process the raw data, removing reads that contained adapters or uncalled bases, had a mean Phred below 15, or lacked an exact match to the constant primer or identifier. COPE v1.2.5 was used to merge high-quality paired reads, and clonotypes were defined as unique nucleotide sequences. Clonotypes were aligned to IMGT TRBV, TRBD and TRBJ reference segments using MiTCR v1.1. The analysis was restricted to V-J combinations with a frequency above 0.0001, which together covered just over 98% of the repertoires. The TCS score was defined as F50 (clonal expansion) divided by E x V (chaos), with BLOSUM62-based TCRdist calculated between CDR3 peptides within each V-J. Welch's t-statistics and random forest reduced around 510 V-J features to 10 to 15, which were used in a naive Bayes classifier (R e1071). Starting from the raw public reads, TCRdb applied fastp trimming at Q25, assembled clones with MiXCR and retained in-frame beta chains. Each CDR3 protein appears once, grouped with its most common genes and DNA. What appears here as the V and J calls and clone size reflects TCRdb's work, not the paper's. Counted in this sample were fewer than 350,000 distinct CDR3 sequences; roughly a fifth of them appeared once. The ten most abundant clones make up about 35% of the sample.

Ophthalmopathy patients had moderately to severely active disease, Clinical Activity Score of at least 3, NOSPECS grade of at least 4, and duration under 3 months. Patients with uncontrolled infections, other autoimmune diseases, pregnancy or lactation were excluded. Diagnoses were established on the basis of clinical symptoms, serum thyroxine and TRAb, thyroid ultrasound, and orbital computed tomography. PBMCs were isolated from more than 8 ml of fresh peripheral blood by Ficoll-Paque density gradient centrifugation. Total RNA was extracted with Trizol reagent, and quality was checked on an Agilent 2100 Bioanalyzer. Looking up the germline V gene yields CDR1 MDHEN and CDR2 SYDVKM. Clipping removes 5 bases from V and 7 bases from J, with 6 as the unmatched junction base count. From cysteine to phenylalanine, the CDR3 is 13 amino acids long. Only the CDR3 DNA stays, 39 bases, in frame from base 1.

This clonotype occurred many times. Its antigen specificity is not known. Within one base of it there is no much larger clone, and no base qualities were kept. In this chain, TRBV28 is recombined with TRBJ1-1, with TRBD1 matching 8 junction bases. Sequencing was carried out using blood. The TCR was taken from a man aged 50-59 years with Graves' ophthalmopathy. Here is the DNA: TGTGCCAGCAGTCGACAGGGGCTCTATGAAGCTTTCTTT. Its coded protein is CASSRQGLYEAFF.